This TCR beta chain was obtained from a study of control samples from healthy donors and cancer patients. The repertoire was sequenced with immunoSEQ multiplex PCR; TCRdb's copy has only in-frame clones and lacks some. The profile shows 120,000 or so clones, 80% to 95% of them singletons. CDR1 and CDR2 (germline): MDHEN, SYDVKM. Trimming removed 4 bases at V and 2 bases at J, with 17 bases between. This CDR3 has 16 residues. The sample taken for sequencing was PBMCs. The rearrangement joins TRBV28 to TRBJ1-2, with D possibly TRBD1 on 6 matching bases. The sequence came from a man aged 80 or over with head and neck cancer. The CDR3 sequence: CASSSTGHPDNYGYTF. CDR3 DNA sequence: TGTGCCAGCAGTTCCACGGGACATCCAGACAACTATGGCTACACCTTC.